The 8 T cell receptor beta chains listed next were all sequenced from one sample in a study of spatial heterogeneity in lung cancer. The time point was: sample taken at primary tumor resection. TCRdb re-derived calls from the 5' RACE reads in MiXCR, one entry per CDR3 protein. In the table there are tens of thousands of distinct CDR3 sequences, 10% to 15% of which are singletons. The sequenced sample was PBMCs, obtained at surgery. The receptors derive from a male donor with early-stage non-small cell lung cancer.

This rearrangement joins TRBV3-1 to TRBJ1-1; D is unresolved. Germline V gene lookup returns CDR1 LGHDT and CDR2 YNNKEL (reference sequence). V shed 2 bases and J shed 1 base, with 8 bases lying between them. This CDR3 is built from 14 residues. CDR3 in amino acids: CASSQITENTEAFF. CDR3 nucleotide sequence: TGTGCCAGCAGCCAAATTACGGAGAACACTGAAGCTTTCTTT.

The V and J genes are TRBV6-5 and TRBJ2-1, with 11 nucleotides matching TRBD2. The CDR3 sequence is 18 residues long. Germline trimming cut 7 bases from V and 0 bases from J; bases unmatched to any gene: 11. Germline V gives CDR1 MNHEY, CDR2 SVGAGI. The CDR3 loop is CASTAAGLAVNSYNEQFF. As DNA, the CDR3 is TGTGCCAGCACCGCGGCGGGACTAGCGGTTAACTCCTACAATGAGCAGTTCTTC.

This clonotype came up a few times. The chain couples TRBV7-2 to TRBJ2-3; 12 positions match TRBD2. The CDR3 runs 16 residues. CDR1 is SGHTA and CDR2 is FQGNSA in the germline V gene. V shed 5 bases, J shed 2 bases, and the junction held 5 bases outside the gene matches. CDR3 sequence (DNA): TGTGCCAGCAGCATACTAGCGGGGGGACCCACAGATACGCAGTATTTT. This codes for CASSILAGGPTDTQYF.

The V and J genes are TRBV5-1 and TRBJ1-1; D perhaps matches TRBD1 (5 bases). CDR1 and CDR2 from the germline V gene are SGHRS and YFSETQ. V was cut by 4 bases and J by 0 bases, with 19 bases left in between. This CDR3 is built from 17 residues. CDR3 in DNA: TGCGCCAGCAGCCAGGCGGGGCCAAGGGGCATGAACACTGAAGCTTTCTTT. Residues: CASSQAGPRGMNTEAFF.

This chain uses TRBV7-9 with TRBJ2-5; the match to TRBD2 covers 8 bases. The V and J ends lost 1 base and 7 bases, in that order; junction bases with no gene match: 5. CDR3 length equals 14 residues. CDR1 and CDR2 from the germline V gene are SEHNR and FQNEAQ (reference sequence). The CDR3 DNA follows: TGTGCCAGCAGCTTAGTTGCGGGGGGCGCGACCCAGTACTTC. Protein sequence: CASSLVAGGATQYF.

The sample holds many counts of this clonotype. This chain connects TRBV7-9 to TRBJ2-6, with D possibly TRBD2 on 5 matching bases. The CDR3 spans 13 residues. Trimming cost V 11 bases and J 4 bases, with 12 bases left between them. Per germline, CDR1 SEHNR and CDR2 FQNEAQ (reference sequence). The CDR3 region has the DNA TGTGCCGGAGGACCCGGAGGGGCCAACGTCCTGACTTTC. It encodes CAGGPGGANVLTF.

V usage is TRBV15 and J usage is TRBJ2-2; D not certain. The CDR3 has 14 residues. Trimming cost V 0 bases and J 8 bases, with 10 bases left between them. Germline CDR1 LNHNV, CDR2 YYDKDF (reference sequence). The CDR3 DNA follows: TGTGCCACCAGCAGAGATCTTAGAGATGGGGAGCTGTTTTTT. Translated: CATSRDLRDGELFF.

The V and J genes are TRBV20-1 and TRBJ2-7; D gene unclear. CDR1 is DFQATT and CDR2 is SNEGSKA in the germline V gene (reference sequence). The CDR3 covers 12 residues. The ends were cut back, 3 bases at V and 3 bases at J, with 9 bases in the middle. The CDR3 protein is CSASRSFYEQYF. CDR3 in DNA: TGCAGTGCTAGTCGGTCGTTCTACGAGCAGTACTTC.